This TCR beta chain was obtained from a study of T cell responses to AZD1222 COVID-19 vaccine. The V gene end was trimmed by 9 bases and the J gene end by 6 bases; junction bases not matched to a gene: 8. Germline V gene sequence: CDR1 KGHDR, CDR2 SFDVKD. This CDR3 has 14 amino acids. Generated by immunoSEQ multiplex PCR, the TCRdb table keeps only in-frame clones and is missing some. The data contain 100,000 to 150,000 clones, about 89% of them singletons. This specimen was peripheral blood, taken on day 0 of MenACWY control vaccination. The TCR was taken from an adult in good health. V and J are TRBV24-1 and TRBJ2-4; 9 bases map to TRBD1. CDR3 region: CATLPGQGVNIQYF. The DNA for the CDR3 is TGTGCCACCCTACCGGGACAGGGCGTAAACATTCAGTACTTC.